These T cell receptor beta chains were read from a single sample in a study of T cell repertoires in cytomegalovirus infection. TCRdb recomputed calls from the reads with MiXCR, one row per CDR3 protein. This table has some 320,000 distinct CDR3 sequences, approximately 9.5% appearing once. Sequencing used PBMCs. The origin of the receptors is a human donor in good health (CMV status not recorded). Some clones in this sample may be carry-over from other donors' samples. Both conserved end residues are part of each CDR3. The D gene is left open where the match is weak. Rows give clone size only sometimes, using once, few, many, or a class for an expanded clone.

v_gene	j_gene	d_gene	abundance	CDR3aa	CDR3nt
TRBV6-5	TRBJ2-1	NA	few	CASSENSAREQFF	TGTGCCAGCAGTGAAAATTCGGCCAGGGAGCAGTTCTTC
TRBV28	TRBJ2-5	TRBD2	few	CASSLPDRASGRWGETQYF	TGTGCCAGCAGTCTACCTGACAGAGCTAGCGGGAGATGGGGAGAGACCCAGTACTTC
TRBV24-1	TRBJ2-3	NA	many	CATSDLTAATNTDTQYF	TGTGCCACCAGTGATTTGACGGCAGCTACGAACACAGATACGCAGTATTTT
TRBV19	TRBJ2-7	NA	few	CASSISGAAEQYF	TGTGCCAGTAGTATTTCGGGAGCCGCCGAGCAGTACTTC
TRBV7-2	TRBJ1-1	NA	many	CASSYQGYTEAFF	TGTGCCAGCAGCTACCAGGGGTACACTGAAGCTTTCTTT
TRBV28	TRBJ2-7	NA	few	CASSLYSREQYF	TGTGCCAGCAGTTTATATTCCCGGGAGCAGTACTTC
TRBV12-3/TRBV12-4	TRBJ1-6	NA	NA	CASSLGRQDSPLHF	TGTGCCAGCAGTCTAGGACGTCAGGATTCACCCCTCCACTTT
TRBV7-6	TRBJ2-7	NA	NA	CASSFVGSYEQYF	TGTGCCAGCAGCTTCGTGGGCTCCTACGAGCAGTACTTC
TRBV7-2	TRBJ2-1	NA	many	CASSLREDSSYNEQFF	TGTGCCAGCAGCTTACGGGAAGACAGCTCCTACAATGAGCAGTTCTTC
TRBV20-1	TRBJ2-7	TRBD1	NA	CSARVRTGLYEQYF	TGCAGTGCTAGAGTGAGGACAGGGCTCTACGAGCAGTACTTC
TRBV7-8	TRBJ2-3	NA	many	CASSLRPVGTDTQYF	TGTGCCAGCAGCTTGAGACCAGTCGGCACAGATACGCAGTATTTT